A selection of T cell receptor beta chains follows, all from one sample in a study of human T cells and chemical hapten exposure. TCRdb re-analysed the RACE reads in MiXCR, keeping a single row per CDR3 protein. This table has 110,000 or so distinct CDR3 sequences, under 40% appearing once. The source was whole blood, collected in connection with sensitization to the hapten diphenylcyclopropenone (DPC). Receptor source: a man aged 35 to 55 with alopecia areata. Some clones in this sample may be carry-over from other donors' samples. Each CDR3 is given with its conserved first and last residue. D genes are given only for firm matches. Rows may omit the clone size; those that give it use once, few, many or a size class.

clone size: few
J gene: TRBJ1-5
V gene: TRBV12-3/TRBV12-4
CDR3 length: 15
D gene: TRBD1
CDR3 DNA: TGTGCCAGCACCAACCCCTTCAGGGGGCATCAGCCCCAGCATTTT
CDR3 protein: CASTNPFRGHQPQHF

clone size: NA
J gene: TRBJ2-1
V gene: TRBV14
CDR3 length: 14
D gene: NA
CDR3 DNA: TGTGCCAGCAGCCCTAGCTGGAGAGGGAATGAGCAGTTCTTC
CDR3 protein: CASSPSWRGNEQFF

clone size: NA
J gene: TRBJ2-3
V gene: TRBV10-3
CDR3 length: 14
D gene: NA
CDR3 DNA: TGTGCCATCAAATCCCAGGAACCCACAGATACGCAGTATTTT
CDR3 protein: CAIKSQEPTDTQYF

clone size: NA
J gene: TRBJ2-7
V gene: TRBV7-9
CDR3 length: 12
D gene: TRBD2
CDR3 DNA: TGTGCCAGCAGCTTAAGTAGCGGGGGTTCCCACTTC
CDR3 protein: CASSLSSGGSHF

clone size: NA
J gene: TRBJ1-1
V gene: TRBV2
CDR3 length: 14
D gene: TRBD1
CDR3 DNA: TGTGCCAGCGGAGGCAGGGGGCAGGCCACTGAAGCTTTCTTT
CDR3 protein: CASGGRGQATEAFF

clone size: few
J gene: TRBJ2-2
V gene: TRBV5-4
CDR3 length: 16
D gene: TRBD2
CDR3 DNA: TGTGCCAGCAGCTCTAGCGGGAGGGCCACCACCGGGGAGCTGTTTTTT
CDR3 protein: CASSSSGRATTGELFF

clone size: few
J gene: TRBJ2-2
V gene: TRBV6-5
CDR3 length: 15
D gene: NA
CDR3 DNA: TGTGCCAGCAGCCGTAGTCGATCTAGCGTCGGGGAGCTGTTTTTT
CDR3 protein: CASSRSRSSVGELFF

clone size: few
J gene: TRBJ2-3
V gene: TRBV21-1
CDR3 length: 14
D gene: NA
CDR3 DNA: TGTGCCAGCAGCAAGTCCGAACACACAGATACGCAGTATTTT
CDR3 protein: CASSKSEHTDTQYF

clone size: few
J gene: TRBJ1-5
V gene: TRBV30
CDR3 length: 13
D gene: NA
CDR3 DNA: TGTGCCTGTTCCGGGACGGAGAATCAGCCCCAGCATTTT
CDR3 protein: CACSGTENQPQHF

clone size: NA
J gene: TRBJ2-1
V gene: TRBV5-6
CDR3 length: 17
D gene: TRBD2
CDR3 DNA: TGTGCCAGCAGCGAGAAACCCGGGACTAGCGGGAATCCTGAGCAGTTCTTC
CDR3 protein: CASSEKPGTSGNPEQFF

clone size: few
J gene: TRBJ2-5
V gene: TRBV27
CDR3 length: 14
D gene: TRBD1
CDR3 DNA: TGTGCCAGCAGTCCACGTAGGGGGCTCGAGACCCAGTACTTC
CDR3 protein: CASSPRRGLETQYF

clone size: NA
J gene: TRBJ2-3
V gene: TRBV5-1
CDR3 length: 15
D gene: TRBD2
CDR3 DNA: TGCGCCAGCAGCTCTCTACTAGCGGGAGCGGATACGCAGTATTTT
CDR3 protein: CASSSLLAGADTQYF

clone size: NA
J gene: TRBJ2-3
V gene: TRBV20-1
CDR3 length: 15
D gene: TRBD2
CDR3 DNA: TGCAGTTCGGGAGGGGGTGTCGGGGGCACAGATACGCAGTATTTT
CDR3 protein: CSSGGGVGGTDTQYF

clone size: few
J gene: TRBJ2-3
V gene: TRBV6-2/TRBV6-3
CDR3 length: 16
D gene: NA
CDR3 DNA: TGTGCCAGCAGTTACCTTCCCAGCGTAGACACAGATACGCAGTATTTT
CDR3 protein: CASSYLPSVDTDTQYF

clone size: NA
J gene: TRBJ2-3
V gene: TRBV28
CDR3 length: 15
D gene: TRBD1
CDR3 DNA: TGTGCCAGCAGCTCAGGGGGCTACTACGTAGATACGCAGTATTTT
CDR3 protein: CASSSGGYYVDTQYF

clone size: NA
J gene: TRBJ2-1
V gene: TRBV24-1
CDR3 length: 13
D gene: NA
CDR3 DNA: TGTGCCACCAGTCTAGGGGCTTACAATGAGCAGTTCTTC
CDR3 protein: CATSLGAYNEQFF

clone size: NA
J gene: TRBJ1-5
V gene: TRBV6-1
CDR3 length: 14
D gene: TRBD1
CDR3 DNA: TGTGCCACCAGGGCCACAGGGGGCGGTCAGCCCCAGCATTTT
CDR3 protein: CATRATGGGQPQHF

clone size: few
J gene: TRBJ2-1
V gene: TRBV20-1
CDR3 length: 12
D gene: NA
CDR3 DNA: TGCAGTGCGGGTCTGGGGTACAATGAGCAGTTCTTC
CDR3 protein: CSAGLGYNEQFF

clone size: few
J gene: TRBJ2-3
V gene: TRBV21-1
CDR3 length: 19
D gene: NA
CDR3 DNA: TGTGCCAGCAGCAAGCCGGGACTAGCGGGATCCGACACCCCAGATACGCAGTATTTT
CDR3 protein: CASSKPGLAGSDTPDTQYF

clone size: NA
J gene: TRBJ2-1
V gene: TRBV27
CDR3 length: 16
D gene: TRBD2
CDR3 DNA: TGTGCCAGCAGCCTACGGTCCACTAGCGCGAACAATGAGCAGTTCTTC
CDR3 protein: CASSLRSTSANNEQFF

clone size: few
J gene: TRBJ2-4
V gene: TRBV24-1
CDR3 length: 20
D gene: TRBD1
CDR3 DNA: TGTGCCACCAGTGACTCCCGGGGGCAGGGGGCCGGAGGCGGCAAAAACATTCAGTACTTC
CDR3 protein: CATSDSRGQGAGGGKNIQYF

clone size: few
J gene: TRBJ1-1
V gene: TRBV18
CDR3 length: 14
D gene: TRBD1
CDR3 DNA: TGTGCCAGCAGCCCGCGACAGGGAGACACTGAAGCTTTCTTT
CDR3 protein: CASSPRQGDTEAFF

clone size: NA
J gene: TRBJ2-1
V gene: TRBV12-3/TRBV12-4
CDR3 length: 16
D gene: TRBD1
CDR3 DNA: TGTGCCAGCAGTTCCTGGGGACAGGGCCCCTACAATGAGCAGTTCTTC
CDR3 protein: CASSSWGQGPYNEQFF

clone size: NA
J gene: TRBJ2-1
V gene: TRBV6-5
CDR3 length: 14
D gene: TRBD1
CDR3 DNA: TGTGCCAGTACGAGGACAGGGGGCTATGATGAGCAGTTCTTC
CDR3 protein: CASTRTGGYDEQFF

clone size: NA
J gene: TRBJ1-1
V gene: TRBV9
CDR3 length: 14
D gene: NA
CDR3 DNA: TGTGCCAGCAGCAAACTACAGGGCTGGACTGAAGCTTTCTTT
CDR3 protein: CASSKLQGWTEAFF

clone size: NA
J gene: TRBJ2-2
V gene: TRBV28
CDR3 length: 17
D gene: TRBD2
CDR3 DNA: TGTGCCAGCAGTTTCGAACCGGGAGGGCCCGGCACCGGGGAGCTGTTTTTT
CDR3 protein: CASSFEPGGPGTGELFF

clone size: NA
J gene: TRBJ1-5
V gene: TRBV28
CDR3 length: 13
D gene: TRBD1
CDR3 DNA: TGTGCCAGCAGCGACAGGGGTAAACAGCCCCAGCATTTT
CDR3 protein: CASSDRGKQPQHF

clone size: few
J gene: TRBJ1-1
V gene: TRBV2
CDR3 length: 13
D gene: NA
CDR3 DNA: TGTGCCAGCAGTGGAGGCGAAGGGACTGAAGCTTTCTTT
CDR3 protein: CASSGGEGTEAFF

clone size: few
J gene: TRBJ2-1
V gene: TRBV18
CDR3 length: 15
D gene: NA
CDR3 DNA: TGTGCCAGCTCCCCCGAACCACAAACCCACAATGAGCAGTTCTTC
CDR3 protein: CASSPEPQTHNEQFF

clone size: NA
J gene: TRBJ2-7
V gene: TRBV9
CDR3 length: 16
D gene: NA
CDR3 DNA: TGTGCCAGCAGCGAGGAAGGCGGCGGGACAACCTACGAGCAGTACTTC
CDR3 protein: CASSEEGGGTTYEQYF

clone size: few
J gene: TRBJ1-1
V gene: TRBV29-1
CDR3 length: 12
D gene: NA
CDR3 DNA: TGCAGCGGCGGCAGATTGAACACTGAAGCTTTCTTT
CDR3 protein: CSGGRLNTEAFF

clone size: once
J gene: TRBJ2-3
V gene: TRBV7-2
CDR3 length: 16
D gene: TRBD2
CDR3 DNA: TGTGCCAGCAGCTTCCGACTAGCGGGCCGGGCCGATACGCAGTATTTT
CDR3 protein: CASSFRLAGRADTQYF

clone size: few
J gene: TRBJ1-6
V gene: TRBV6-1
CDR3 length: 15
D gene: TRBD1
CDR3 DNA: TGTGCCAGCATGAAACAAGGGGGCCTGAATTCACCCCTCCACTTT
CDR3 protein: CASMKQGGLNSPLHF

clone size: few
J gene: TRBJ1-5
V gene: TRBV12-5
CDR3 length: 13
D gene: NA
CDR3 DNA: TGTGCTAGTTCCCGTACGGGGATGGGGCCCCAGCATTTT
CDR3 protein: CASSRTGMGPQHF

clone size: NA
J gene: TRBJ1-1
V gene: TRBV5-4
CDR3 length: 14
D gene: TRBD1
CDR3 DNA: TGTGCCAGCAGCTTGGACAGGGGGCTCACTGAAGCTTTCTTT
CDR3 protein: CASSLDRGLTEAFF

clone size: NA
J gene: TRBJ1-5
V gene: TRBV6-5
CDR3 length: 13
D gene: NA
CDR3 DNA: TGTGCCAGCAAAACGGGACCTAGGCAGCCCCAGCATTTT
CDR3 protein: CASKTGPRQPQHF

clone size: NA
J gene: TRBJ2-3
V gene: TRBV21-1
CDR3 length: 16
D gene: NA
CDR3 DNA: TGTGCCAGCAGCCAACGGACAGGGGACGGCCCAGATACGCAGTATTTT
CDR3 protein: CASSQRTGDGPDTQYF

clone size: many
J gene: TRBJ2-2
V gene: TRBV7-8
CDR3 length: 17
D gene: TRBD2
CDR3 DNA: TGTGCCAGCAGCTTAATATCTCGCGGGAGTGGCACCGGGGAGCTGTTTTTT
CDR3 protein: CASSLISRGSGTGELFF

clone size: NA
J gene: TRBJ2-7
V gene: TRBV15
CDR3 length: 14
D gene: NA
CDR3 DNA: TGTGCCACCAGCATGGGTTTTTCGACGGGGGAGCAGTACTTC
CDR3 protein: CATSMGFSTGEQYF

clone size: NA
J gene: TRBJ2-2
V gene: TRBV7-9
CDR3 length: 16
D gene: TRBD1
CDR3 DNA: TGTGCCAGCAGGGTTGCCGGGACAGGGGGCGACGGGGAGCTGTTTTTT
CDR3 protein: CASRVAGTGGDGELFF

clone size: few
J gene: TRBJ2-4
V gene: TRBV6-2/TRBV6-3
CDR3 length: 13
D gene: NA
CDR3 DNA: TGTGCCAGCGCAGGAGTAGCCAAAAACATTCAGTACTTC
CDR3 protein: CASAGVAKNIQYF

clone size: NA
J gene: TRBJ1-1
V gene: TRBV7-3
CDR3 length: 14
D gene: NA
CDR3 DNA: TGTGCCAGCAGCTTAGGAGGGACGAACACTGAAGCTTTCTTT
CDR3 protein: CASSLGGTNTEAFF

clone size: NA
J gene: TRBJ2-3
V gene: TRBV28
CDR3 length: 16
D gene: TRBD1
CDR3 DNA: TGTGCCAGCGGTATACCACGACAGGGGGGCACAGATACGCAGTATTTT
CDR3 protein: CASGIPRQGGTDTQYF

clone size: few
J gene: TRBJ2-7
V gene: TRBV14
CDR3 length: 12
D gene: NA
CDR3 DNA: TGTGCCAGCAGCCGTAGGTTCTACGAGCAGTACTTC
CDR3 protein: CASSRRFYEQYF

clone size: once
J gene: TRBJ2-5
V gene: TRBV29-1
CDR3 length: 18
D gene: NA
CDR3 DNA: TGCAGCGTTGAAGATCCGGGGGCTAGGGGCTTGGCTCAAGAGACCCAGTACTTC
CDR3 protein: CSVEDPGARGLAQETQYF

clone size: NA
J gene: TRBJ2-2
V gene: TRBV18
CDR3 length: 14
D gene: NA
CDR3 DNA: TGTGCCAGCTCACCCCTACCGGGGACCGGGGAGCTGTTTTTT
CDR3 protein: CASSPLPGTGELFF

clone size: NA
J gene: TRBJ2-4
V gene: TRBV12-3/TRBV12-4
CDR3 length: 16
D gene: NA
CDR3 DNA: TGTGCCAGCAGTTTAGCCGGAGGCCTAGCCAAAAACATTCAGTACTTC
CDR3 protein: CASSLAGGLAKNIQYF

clone size: many
J gene: TRBJ2-1
V gene: TRBV5-1
CDR3 length: 15
D gene: TRBD1
CDR3 DNA: TGCGCCAGCAGCTTGGACGGACAGGGGATCGATGAGCAGTTCTTC
CDR3 protein: CASSLDGQGIDEQFF

clone size: NA
J gene: TRBJ1-5
V gene: TRBV4-3
CDR3 length: 15
D gene: TRBD1
CDR3 DNA: TGCGCCAGCAGCCAAGAACCAGGGGGGAATCAGCCCCAGCATTTT
CDR3 protein: CASSQEPGGNQPQHF

clone size: NA
J gene: TRBJ2-5
V gene: TRBV30
CDR3 length: 15
D gene: NA
CDR3 DNA: TGTGCCTGGAGTGGCGGAGGGGGTAACGGAGAGACCCAGTACTTC
CDR3 protein: CAWSGGGGNGETQYF

clone size: few
J gene: TRBJ2-2
V gene: TRBV3-1
CDR3 length: 14
D gene: NA
CDR3 DNA: TGTGCCAGCCGAACGAGAGCGAACACCGGGGAGCTGTTTTTT
CDR3 protein: CASRTRANTGELFF

clone size: few
J gene: TRBJ2-4
V gene: TRBV7-2
CDR3 length: 19
D gene: TRBD2
CDR3 DNA: TGTGCCAGCAGCTTAGGGGCGGGAGGCTCGAGACTAGCCAAAAACATTCAGTACTTC
CDR3 protein: CASSLGAGGSRLAKNIQYF

clone size: few
J gene: TRBJ1-1
V gene: TRBV28
CDR3 length: 14
D gene: NA
CDR3 DNA: TGTGCCAGCAGTTTAGGATACAGGAACACTGAAGCTTTCTTT
CDR3 protein: CASSLGYRNTEAFF

clone size: NA
J gene: TRBJ2-2
V gene: TRBV7-8
CDR3 length: 14
D gene: NA
CDR3 DNA: TGTGCCAGCAGCTTAGTAGCCAGTGCCGGGGAGCTGTTTTTT
CDR3 protein: CASSLVASAGELFF